The clone carrying this T cell receptor beta chain was found many times. The sample is drawn from a study of T cells in Graves' hyperthyroidism and ophthalmopathy. Study details: Peripheral blood was drawn at first diagnosis, prior to all treatment.

Active moderate-to-severe ophthalmopathy, Clinical Activity Score at least 3, NOSPECS at least 4, under 3 months' duration. A patient was excluded if there was uncontrolled infection, other autoimmune disease, pregnancy or lactation. RNA transcripts provided the source from which TCR beta CDR3 regions were amplified. The HTBI set primed first-round TCR CDR3 RT-PCR. TCRdb passed the multiplex PCR reads through MiXCR, listing each CDR3 protein once. Found here are roughly 380,000 distinct CDR3 sequences, 15% to 20% of them singletons; the top ten hold roughly 15%. The germline V and J ends were trimmed by 6 bases and 2 bases, with 14 bases remaining between them. CDR3 size: 15 residues. Germline V gene sequence: CDR1 MNHEY, CDR2 SVGAGI.

The specimen sequenced was blood. The J gene is TRBJ1-3, the V gene TRBV6-5; no definite D call. The TCR sequence derives from a woman between 40 and 55 years old with Graves' ophthalmopathy. CDR3 protein: CASRSRTRPGNTIYF. DNA for the CDR3: TGTGCCAGCAGGTCAAGAACACGGCCTGGAAACACCATATATTTT.